The clone carrying this T cell receptor beta chain was recorded a few times. In germline, CDR1 is MDHEN, CDR2 SYDVKM. The V segment lost 3 bases and the J segment 0 bases; nucleotides outside the gene matches: 8. This CDR3 is 18 amino acids long. TCRdb independently ran MiXCR on the RT-PCR reads; one entry per CDR3 protein. The sample yields about 680,000 distinct CDR3 sequences, 13% to 15% seen once. What was sequenced was memory CD4+ T cells from blood. The receptor comes from a female donor in good health, serving as a healthy control. This chain uses TRBV28 with TRBJ2-3; TRBD2 matches at 11 bases. For the CDR3, the DNA is TGTGCCAGCAGTTTGAGGAGATCTAGCGGGGGGAGCACAGATACGCAGTATTTT. Translating gives CASSLRRSSGGSTDTQYF.